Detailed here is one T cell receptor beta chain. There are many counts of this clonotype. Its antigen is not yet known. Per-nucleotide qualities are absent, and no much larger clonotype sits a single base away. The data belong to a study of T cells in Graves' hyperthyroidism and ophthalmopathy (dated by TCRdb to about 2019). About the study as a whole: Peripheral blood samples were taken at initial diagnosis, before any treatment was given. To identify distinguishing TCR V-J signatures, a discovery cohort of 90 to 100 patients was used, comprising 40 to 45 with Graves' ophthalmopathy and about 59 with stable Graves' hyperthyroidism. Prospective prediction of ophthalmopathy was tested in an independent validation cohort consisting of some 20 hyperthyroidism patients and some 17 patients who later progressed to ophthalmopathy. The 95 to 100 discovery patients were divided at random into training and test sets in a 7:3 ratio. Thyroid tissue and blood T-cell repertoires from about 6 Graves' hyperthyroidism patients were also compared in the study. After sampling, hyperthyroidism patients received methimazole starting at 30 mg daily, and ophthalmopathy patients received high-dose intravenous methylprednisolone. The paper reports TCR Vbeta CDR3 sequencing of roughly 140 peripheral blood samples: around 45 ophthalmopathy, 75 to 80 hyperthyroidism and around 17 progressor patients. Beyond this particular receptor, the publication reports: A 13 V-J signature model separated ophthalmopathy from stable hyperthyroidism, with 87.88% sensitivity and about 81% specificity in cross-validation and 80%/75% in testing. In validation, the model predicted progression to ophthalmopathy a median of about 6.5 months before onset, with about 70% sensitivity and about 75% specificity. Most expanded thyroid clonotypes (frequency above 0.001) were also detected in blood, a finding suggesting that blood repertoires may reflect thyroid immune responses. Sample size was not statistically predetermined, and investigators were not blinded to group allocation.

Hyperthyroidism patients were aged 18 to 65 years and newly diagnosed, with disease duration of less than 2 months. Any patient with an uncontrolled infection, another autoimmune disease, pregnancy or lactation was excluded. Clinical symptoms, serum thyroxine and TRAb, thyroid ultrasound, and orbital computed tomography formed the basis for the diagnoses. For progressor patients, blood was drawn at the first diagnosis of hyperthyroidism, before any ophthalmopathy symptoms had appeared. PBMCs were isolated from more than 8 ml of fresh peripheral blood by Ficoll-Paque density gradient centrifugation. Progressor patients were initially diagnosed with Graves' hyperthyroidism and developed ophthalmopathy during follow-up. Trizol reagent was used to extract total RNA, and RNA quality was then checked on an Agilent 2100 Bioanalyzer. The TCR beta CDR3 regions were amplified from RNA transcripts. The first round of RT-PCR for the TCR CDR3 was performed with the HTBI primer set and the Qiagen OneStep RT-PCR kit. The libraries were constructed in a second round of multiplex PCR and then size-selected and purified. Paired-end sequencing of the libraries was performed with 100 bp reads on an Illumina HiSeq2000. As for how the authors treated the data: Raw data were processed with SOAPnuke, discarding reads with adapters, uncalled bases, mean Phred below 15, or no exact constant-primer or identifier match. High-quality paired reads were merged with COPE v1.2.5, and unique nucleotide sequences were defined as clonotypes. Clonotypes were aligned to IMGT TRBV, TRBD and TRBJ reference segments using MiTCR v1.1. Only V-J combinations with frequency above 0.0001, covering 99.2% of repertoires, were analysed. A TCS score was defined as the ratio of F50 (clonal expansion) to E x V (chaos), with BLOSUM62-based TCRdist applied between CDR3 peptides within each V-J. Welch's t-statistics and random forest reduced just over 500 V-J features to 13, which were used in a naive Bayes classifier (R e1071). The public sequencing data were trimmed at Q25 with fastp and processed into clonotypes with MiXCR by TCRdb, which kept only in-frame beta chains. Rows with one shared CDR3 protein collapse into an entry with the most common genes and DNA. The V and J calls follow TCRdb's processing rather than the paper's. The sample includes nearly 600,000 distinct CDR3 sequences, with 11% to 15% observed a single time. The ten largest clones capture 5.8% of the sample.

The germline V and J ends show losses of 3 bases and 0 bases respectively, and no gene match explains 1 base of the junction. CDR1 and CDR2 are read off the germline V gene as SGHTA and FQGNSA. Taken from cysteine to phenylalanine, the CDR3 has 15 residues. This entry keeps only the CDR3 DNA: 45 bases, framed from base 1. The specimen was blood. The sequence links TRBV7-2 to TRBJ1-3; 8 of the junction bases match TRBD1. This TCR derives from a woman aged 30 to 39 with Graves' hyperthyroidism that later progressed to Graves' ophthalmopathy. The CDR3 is CASSLDRDSGNTIYF. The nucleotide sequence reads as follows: TGTGCCAGCAGCTTGGACAGGGACTCTGGAAACACCATATATTTT.